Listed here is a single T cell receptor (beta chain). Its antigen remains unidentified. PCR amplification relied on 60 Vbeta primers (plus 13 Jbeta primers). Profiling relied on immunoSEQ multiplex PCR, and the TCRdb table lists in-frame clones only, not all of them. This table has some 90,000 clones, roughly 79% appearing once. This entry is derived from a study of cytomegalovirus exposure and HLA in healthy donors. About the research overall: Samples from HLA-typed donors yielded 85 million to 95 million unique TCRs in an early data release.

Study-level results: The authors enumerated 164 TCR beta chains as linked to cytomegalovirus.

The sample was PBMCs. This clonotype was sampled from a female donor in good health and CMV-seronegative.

The DNA of the CDR3 is TGTGCCAGCAGCGCTGGGACAGGGGGTAGGAATGAGCAGTTCTTC. It encodes CASSAGTGGRNEQFF. The chain links TRBV11-2 to TRBJ2-1; 11 bases align to TRBD1. V shed 5 bases and J 7 bases; nucleotides not matched to a gene: 7. The germline gives CDR1 SGHAT, CDR2 FQNNGV. The CDR3 runs 15 residues.